This is a list of T cell receptor beta chains from one sample in a study of technical replicates of blood from several donors. The assay was immunoSEQ multiplex PCR, and TCRdb's table has in-frame clones only and misses some. The repertoire holds roughly 100,000 clones, with approximately 96% as singletons. Sequencing was performed on T cells isolated from PBMCs. The receptor set was obtained from a human donor in good health. The CDR3 runs from the conserved cysteine through the conserved F or W. The D gene is left open where the match is weak. Size values are once, few and many counts, or a class for expanded clones, and some rows have none.

clone_size | d_call | j_call | v_call | cdr3_nt | cdr3_aa
- | - | TRBJ2-2 | TRBV7-6 | TGTGCCAGCAGCTTATATCCAGGGGAAAAGGGGGAGCTGTTTTTT | CASSLYPGEKGELFF
- | - | TRBJ1-5 | TRBV7-4 | TGTGCCAGCAGCTTTAAAAGGGAGGACAATCAGCCCCAGCATTTT | CASSFKREDNQPQHF
- | TRBD2 | TRBJ2-3 | TRBV19 | TGTGCCAGCTCTGGGACTAGCGGAGGGGATACGCAGTATTTT | CASSGTSGGDTQYF
- | TRBD1 | TRBJ1-1 | TRBV19 | TGTGCCAGTATTGAAAGGGACAGCCACACTGAAGCTTTCTTT | CASIERDSHTEAFF
- | - | TRBJ1-1 | TRBV27 | TGTGCCAGCAGTTCAAGGACAATTAACACTGAAGCTTTCTTT | CASSSRTINTEAFF
- | TRBD2 | TRBJ2-7 | TRBV2 | TGTGCCAGCAGCCTAGGGACTAGTTCCTTAGATGGCGAGCAGTACTTC | CASSLGTSSLDGEQYF
once | - | TRBJ2-7 | TRBV20-1 | TGCAGTGCCTCCCCGTCCTACGAGCAGTACTTC | CSASPSYEQYF
- | - | TRBJ2-1 | TRBV15 | TGTGCCACCAGCACCACTAGCTACAATGAGCAGTTCTTC | CATSTTSYNEQFF
- | TRBD2 | TRBJ2-7 | TRBV5-1 | TGCGCCAGCAGCTTGGTTGCGGGAGAGTTCGACGAGCAGTACTTC | CASSLVAGEFDEQYF
once | TRBD1 | TRBJ1-2 | TRBV19 | TGTGCCAGTAGTATTGGCAGGGGGGCCTATGGCTACACCTTC | CASSIGRGAYGYTF
- | TRBD1 | TRBJ2-3 | TRBV7-9 | TGTGCCAGCAGCTCGACAGGGACAGATACGCAGTATTTT | CASSSTGTDTQYF
- | - | TRBJ2-7 | TRBV2 | TGTGCCAGCAGTGAAGTACAGCCCTACGAGCAGTACTTC | CASSEVQPYEQYF
- | - | TRBJ2-7 | TRBV7-2 | TGTGCCAGCAGCCCCGAGTCGGCAGGGGGGTACGAGCAGTACTTC | CASSPESAGGYEQYF
- | - | TRBJ1-2 | TRBV28 | TGTGCCAGCACCCCCGCGGGGTCTAACTATGGCTACACCTTC | CASTPAGSNYGYTF
- | TRBD2 | TRBJ2-3 | TRBV11-2 | TGTGCCAGCAGCTTACACGGGAGGGCCAGTAGCACAGATACGCAGTATTTT | CASSLHGRASSTDTQYF
- | TRBD1 | TRBJ2-4 | TRBV10-3 | TGTGCCATCAGTGAGGTAACAGGGGGCGCCGATCCTCAGTACTTC | CAISEVTGGADPQYF
- | - | TRBJ1-1 | TRBV5-1 | TGCGCCAGCAGCCTTTCAGGGAGGACTGAAGCTTTCTTT | CASSLSGRTEAFF
- | - | TRBJ1-1 | TRBV19 | TGTGCCTGTGGTACAGGGTACGCGAACACTGAAGCTTTCTTT | CACGTGYANTEAFF
once | - | TRBJ1-2 | TRBV27 | TGTGCCACGCAACCCGGGGCGGGGAACTATGGCTACACCTTC | CATQPGAGNYGYTF
- | - | TRBJ1-1 | TRBV7-9 | TGTGCCAGCAGCTTAGATCGGGGGTACACTGAAGCTTTCTTT | CASSLDRGYTEAFF
- | - | TRBJ2-6 | TRBV6-5 | TGTGCCAGCAGTTACCGATCAGACTCTGGGGCCAACGTCCTGACTTTC | CASSYRSDSGANVLTF
- | - | TRBJ2-7 | TRBV7-7 | TGTGCTAGCAGCTTTTCACAGGGCTGGGAGCAGTACTTC | CASSFSQGWEQYF
- | TRBD1 | TRBJ2-2 | TRBV7-3 | TGTGCCAGCAGCTTAAGTCTGGGACAGGGGGGAAACACCGGGGAGCTGTTTTTT | CASSLSLGQGGNTGELFF
- | TRBD1 | TRBJ1-1 | TRBV5-1 | TGCGCCAGCAGCCCGGGGAGTCAGGGGGGTTGGAAAACTGAAGCTTTCTTT | CASSPGSQGGWKTEAFF
- | TRBD2 | TRBJ2-1 | TRBV6-1 | TGTGCCAGCAATTCAAAGCGGGAGTCCAACAATGAGCAGTTCTTC | CASNSKRESNNEQFF
- | - | TRBJ2-1 | TRBV7-2 | TGTGCTGGAGAGGGGGTGAACTACAATGAGCAGTTCTTC | CAGEGVNYNEQFF
- | - | TRBJ2-1 | TRBV2 | TGTGCCAGCAGTCGTAGACTAGGGCTGGGGGAGCAGTTCTTC | CASSRRLGLGEQFF
- | TRBD1 | TRBJ1-5 | TRBV27 | TGTGCCAGCAGGACAGGGGGCGCGGGGTGGCCCCAGCATTTT | CASRTGGAGWPQHF
- | - | TRBJ2-5 | TRBV7-7 | TGTGCTAGCAGCCCCGGGGGTTCAGGAGAGACCCAGTACTTC | CASSPGGSGETQYF
- | TRBD2 | TRBJ2-1 | TRBV9 | TGTGCCAGCAGCGTAGTAACTAGCGGGAGGGCTGAGCAGTTCTTC | CASSVVTSGRAEQFF
- | - | TRBJ1-2 | TRBV25-1 | TGTGCCAGCAGTGAACACGGGGTTAACAGTGGCTACACCTTC | CASSEHGVNSGYTF
- | TRBD1 | TRBJ1-4 | TRBV25-1 | TGTGCCAGCTCCCGCCGGGACAGGGGGGTAAACTGGGAAAAACTGTTTTTT | CASSRRDRGVNWEKLFF
- | TRBD1 | TRBJ1-1 | TRBV12-5 | TGTGCTAGTGGTTTCTACCCAATCCGGGACAGGAACACTGAAGCTTTCTTT | CASGFYPIRDRNTEAFF
- | TRBD2 | TRBJ2-3 | TRBV27 | TGTGCCAGCAGTCAGGGACTAGCGGGAGGAAGCACAGATACGCAGTATTTT | CASSQGLAGGSTDTQYF
- | TRBD1 | TRBJ1-2 | TRBV2 | TGTGCCAGCAGTGAGACAGGGGGCTATGGCTACACCTTC | CASSETGGYGYTF
- | TRBD2 | TRBJ2-3 | TRBV10-3 | TGTGCCATCAGTCCCGAGACTAGCGCCGCAGATACGCAGTATTTT | CAISPETSAADTQYF
- | - | TRBJ1-5 | TRBV19 | TGTGCCAGTAGCATTCCGGGGCAGCCCCAGCATTTT | CASSIPGQPQHF
- | - | TRBJ1-2 | TRBV5-5 | TGTGCCAGCGAGGCTAACTATGGCTACACCTTC | CASEANYGYTF
- | TRBD2 | TRBJ2-7 | TRBV19 | TGTGCCACCAGTCCAGGGACGGGGGGAGCCGAGCAGTACTTC | CATSPGTGGAEQYF
- | - | TRBJ1-2 | TRBV14 | TGTGCCAGCAGCCAAGATCATTTGACAGATAATGGCTACACCTTC | CASSQDHLTDNGYTF
- | TRBD1 | TRBJ1-6 | TRBV5-6 | TGTGCCAGCAGCCCCGGACAGGGGGTAATGACCTATAATTCACCCCTCCACTTT | CASSPGQGVMTYNSPLHF
- | - | TRBJ2-5 | TRBV30 | TGTGCCTGGAGTCTCTCTTCCCCCACGGTCGGGACCCAGTACTTC | CAWSLSSPTVGTQYF
- | - | TRBJ2-1 | TRBV27 | TGTGCCAGCACCGGGGGATCGTTCTACAATGAGCAGTTCTTC | CASTGGSFYNEQFF
- | - | TRBJ1-4 | TRBV19 | TGTGCCAGTAGTCGTACCCTGACAGGTTTGGAAAAACTGTTTTTT | CASSRTLTGLEKLFF
- | - | TRBJ1-2 | TRBV4-3 | TGCGCCAGCAGCAGAAGCCCCCCGGGGGATAAGATCTATGGCTACACCTTC | CASSRSPPGDKIYGYTF
- | TRBD1 | TRBJ2-5 | TRBV25-1 | TGTGCCAGCAGTGACATGACAGGGGCTGTAGAGACCCAGTACTTC | CASSDMTGAVETQYF
- | - | TRBJ2-2 | TRBV27 | TGTGCCAGCACCCGCAGGAACACCGGGGAGCTGTTTTTT | CASTRRNTGELFF
- | - | TRBJ2-1 | TRBV19 | TGTGCCAGTACCGAACAGGGTAAGATGAATGAGCAGTTCTTC | CASTEQGKMNEQFF
once | TRBD1 | TRBJ2-7 | TRBV30 | TGTGCCTGGAGTCGCCTCAGGACAGGGTCAGGTGGCGAGCAGTACTTC | CAWSRLRTGSGGEQYF
once | - | TRBJ2-3 | TRBV5-6 | TGTGCCAGCAGCCGGAGCGGGCCTAGCACAGATACGCAGTATTTT | CASSRSGPSTDTQYF
once | TRBD1 | TRBJ2-3 | TRBV6-5 | TGTGCCAGCAGTTACGGGCGGACAGGAACAGATACGCAGTATTTT | CASSYGRTGTDTQYF
once | - | TRBJ1-2 | TRBV6-1 | TGTGCCATCAATCAGGGCGCGTCCCTTTTGACCTACACCTTC | CAINQGASLLTYTF
- | - | TRBJ2-3 | TRBV7-9 | TGTGCCAGCAGCTTTATCACCTCCGGAGATACGCAGTATTTT | CASSFITSGDTQYF
- | TRBD2 | TRBJ2-7 | TRBV2 | TGTGCCAGCACAACGGGAGGGTGGGGCGAGCAGTACTTC | CASTTGGWGEQYF
- | TRBD1 | TRBJ1-1 | TRBV5-1 | TGCGCCAGCAGCGCGGGACAGGGGGGCGCTGAAGCTTTCTTT | CASSAGQGGAEAFF